A selection of T cell receptor beta chains follows, all from one sample in a study of blood T cells in healthy people across ages. TCRdb itself ran the 5' RACE reads through MiXCR, one entry per CDR3 protein. The sample contains 1.5 million to 2 million distinct CDR3 sequences, roughly 52% of which appear only once. The sample consisted of blood. The source of these receptors is a woman in her thirties or forties in good health. Each CDR3 is given with its conserved first and last residue. Fields, in order: clone size, CDR3 length, D gene, V gene, J gene, CDR3 DNA, CDR3 protein. A D gene is named only where the DNA matches it firmly. A row's size may be missing; if present it is once, few, many or a size class.

.	15	TRBD2	TRBV7-2	TRBJ2-1	TGTGCCAGCAGCTTTAGCGGGAGTAAGTACAATGAGCAGTTCTTC	CASSFSGSKYNEQFF
.	16	TRBD2	TRBV7-2	TRBJ2-5	TGTGCCAGCAGCTCGTGGACTAGCGGGAGACAAGAGACCCAGTACTTC	CASSSWTSGRQETQYF
.	13	.	TRBV3-1	TRBJ2-5	TGTGCCAGCAGCCTCTACTCCGATTCGTCCCAGTACTTC	CASSLYSDSSQYF
.	15	.	TRBV5-6	TRBJ2-7	TGTGCCAGCAGCTTGCGGGGCATAATCCCCTACGAGCAGTACTTC	CASSLRGIIPYEQYF
once	16	TRBD2	TRBV7-2	TRBJ2-1	TGTGCCAGCAGCGAGGGACTAGCGGGGGGGCAGGGTGAGCAGTTCTTC	CASSEGLAGGQGEQFF
many	12	.	TRBV7-9	TRBJ2-4	TGTGCCAGCAGCCCCCCAACCGGAGAGCAGTACTTC	CASSPPTGEQYF
few	16	.	TRBV6-2/TRBV6-3	TRBJ2-5	TGTGCCAGCAGTCCTCAGTCGGGCAGAGGGTCAGAGACCCAGTACTTC	CASSPQSGRGSETQYF
.	18	.	TRBV15	TRBJ2-4	TGTGCCACCAGCACGTTGCACACAGGGACCCTAGCCAAAAACATTCAGTACTTC	CATSTLHTGTLAKNIQYF
once	16	TRBD1	TRBV5-1	TRBJ2-3	TGCGCCAGCAGCTTTAATGGACAGGCCTCCCAAGATACGCAGTATTTT	CASSFNGQASQDTQYF
.	16	.	TRBV5-1	TRBJ2-3	TGCGCCAGCAGCTTATTAGGGTGGGTTGGCACAGATACGCAGTATTTT	CASSLLGWVGTDTQYF
.	17	TRBD1	TRBV28	TRBJ2-3	TGTGCCAGCAGTCGTCTCACAGGGGGCACGCTCACAGATACGCAGTATTTT	CASSRLTGGTLTDTQYF
.	15	.	TRBV20-1	TRBJ2-3	TGCAGTGCTACAAACTATTTGCACGGGACAGATACGCAGTATTTT	CSATNYLHGTDTQYF
few	17	TRBD2	TRBV24-1	TRBJ2-1	TGTGCCACCAGTGATGGGGGAGCGGGGGGTCCATACAATGAGCAGTTCTTC	CATSDGGAGGPYNEQFF
.	16	.	TRBV6-1	TRBJ2-1	TGTGCCAGTAGTGAAGGGCGGCCTCTGACCACAAATGAGCAGTTCTTC	CASSEGRPLTTNEQFF
.	12	.	TRBV19	TRBJ2-3	TGTGGGACCCGGGACATGGCAGATACGCAGTATTTT	CGTRDMADTQYF
few	14	.	TRBV5-1	TRBJ1-2	TGCGCCAGCAGCTTGACTGGACAGTGGGATGGCTACACCTTC	CASSLTGQWDGYTF
few	15	.	TRBV12-3/TRBV12-4	TRBJ2-7	TGTGCCAGCAGAGGGGAAAGACAGGATACCTACGAGCAGTACTTC	CASRGERQDTYEQYF
few	15	.	TRBV7-2	TRBJ1-2	TGTGCCAGCAGCTTAGCCCTCGGTTGGGGGACCGGCTACACCTTC	CASSLALGWGTGYTF
once	20	TRBD1	TRBV5-1	TRBJ2-3	TGCGCCAGCAGCTCCTCTCCCCCGTTGGGACAGGGTTATGGAGCAGATACGCAGTATTTT	CASSSSPPLGQGYGADTQYF
few	12	.	TRBV6-2/TRBV6-3	TRBJ2-1	TGTGCCAGCAGTCCTGCGGGGGCCGTCTCGTTCTTC	CASSPAGAVSFF